This T cell receptor beta chain was retrieved from a study of STAT5B mutations in CD4+ large granular lymphocyte leukemia. Whole-study context: The CDR3 'QG' motif was associated with a particular HLA allele among healthy donors.

Germline V gene lookup returns CDR1 SEHNR and CDR2 FQNEAQ (reference sequence). V was trimmed by 5 bases and J by 2 bases, leaving 10 bases between them. The CDR3 is 14 amino acids. This was a survey-level run. Produced via immunoSEQ multiplex PCR; TCRdb's table is partial and in-frame only. Here the sample spans around 50,000 clones, approximately 84% being singletons. The chain combines TRBV7-9 with TRBJ1-3, with D perhaps matching TRBD1 (5 bases). The sequence was collected from a human donor in good health. Sequencing was carried out using CD4+ T cells from blood buffy coats. CDR3 residues: CASSRGVAGNTIYF. Written as DNA, the CDR3 is TGTGCCAGCAGCCGGGGGGTAGCTGGAAACACCATATATTTT.